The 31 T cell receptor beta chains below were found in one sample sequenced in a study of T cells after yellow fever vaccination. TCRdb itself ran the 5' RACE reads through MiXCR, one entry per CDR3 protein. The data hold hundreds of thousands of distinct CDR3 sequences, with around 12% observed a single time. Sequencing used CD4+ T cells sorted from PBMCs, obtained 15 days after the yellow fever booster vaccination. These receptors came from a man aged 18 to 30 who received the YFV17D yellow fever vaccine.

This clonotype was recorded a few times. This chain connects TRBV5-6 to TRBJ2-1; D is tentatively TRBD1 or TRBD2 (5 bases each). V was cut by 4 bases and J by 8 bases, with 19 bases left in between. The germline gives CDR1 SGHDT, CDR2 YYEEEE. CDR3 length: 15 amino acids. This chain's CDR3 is CASSPGTLLLYEQFF. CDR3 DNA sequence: TGTGCCAGCAGCCCCGGGACCCTACTCCTCTATGAGCAGTTCTTC. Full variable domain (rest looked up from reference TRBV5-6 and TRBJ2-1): DAGVTQSPTHLIKTRGQQVTLRCSPKSGHDTVSWYQQALGQGPQFIFQYYEEEERQRGNFPDRFSGHQFPNYSSELNVNALLLGDSALYLCASSPGTLLLYEQFFGPGTRLTVL.

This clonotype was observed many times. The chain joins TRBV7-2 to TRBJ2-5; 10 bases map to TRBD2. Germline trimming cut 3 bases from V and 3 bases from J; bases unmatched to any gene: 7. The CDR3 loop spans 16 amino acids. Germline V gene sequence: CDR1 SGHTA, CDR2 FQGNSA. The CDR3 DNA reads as TGTGCCAGCAGCTTGGGCGCACTAGCGGGGAAAGAGACCCAGTACTTC. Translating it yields CASSLGALAGKETQYF.

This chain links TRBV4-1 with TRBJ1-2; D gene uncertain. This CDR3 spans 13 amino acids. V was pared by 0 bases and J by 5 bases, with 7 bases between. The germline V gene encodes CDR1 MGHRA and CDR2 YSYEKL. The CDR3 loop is CASSQDGAYGYTF. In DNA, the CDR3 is TGCGCCAGCAGCCAAGATGGCGCATATGGCTACACCTTC.

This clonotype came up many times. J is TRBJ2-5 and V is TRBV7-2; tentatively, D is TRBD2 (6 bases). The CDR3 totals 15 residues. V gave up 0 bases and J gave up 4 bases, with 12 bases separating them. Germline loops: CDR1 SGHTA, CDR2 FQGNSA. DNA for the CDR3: TGTGCCAGCAGCTTAGCCGGGGGAGGTGGAGAGACCCAGTACTTC. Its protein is CASSLAGGGGETQYF.

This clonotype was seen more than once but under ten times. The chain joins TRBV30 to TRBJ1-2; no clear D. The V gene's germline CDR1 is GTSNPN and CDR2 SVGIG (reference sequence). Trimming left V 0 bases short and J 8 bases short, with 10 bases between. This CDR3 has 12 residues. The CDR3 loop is CAWSVGPAGYTF. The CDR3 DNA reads TGTGCCTGGAGTGTAGGGCCAGCAGGCTACACCTTC.

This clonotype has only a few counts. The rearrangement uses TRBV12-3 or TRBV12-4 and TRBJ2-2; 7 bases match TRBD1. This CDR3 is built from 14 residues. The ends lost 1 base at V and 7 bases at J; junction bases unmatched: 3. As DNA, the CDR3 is TGTGCCAGCAGTTTAGAGGGGGCGATCGGGGAGCTGTTTTTT. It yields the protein CASSLEGAIGELFF.

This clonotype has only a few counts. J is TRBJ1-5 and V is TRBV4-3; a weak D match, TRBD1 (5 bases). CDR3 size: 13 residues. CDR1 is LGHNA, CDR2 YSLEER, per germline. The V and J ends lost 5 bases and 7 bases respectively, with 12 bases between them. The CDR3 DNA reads TGCGCCAGCAGCGGGGGATCCGGCCAGCCCCAGCATTTT. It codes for CASSGGSGQPQHF.

DNA of the CDR3: TGCGCCAGCAGCCAAATGCGGGGAGCTGAAGCTTTCTTT. Its protein product is CASSQMRGAEAFF. The chain employs TRBV4-3 and TRBJ1-1; D unclear. CDR1 and CDR2 from the germline V gene are LGHNA and YSLEER. The CDR3 runs to 13 residues. V lost 2 bases, J lost 6 bases, and 10 bases lay in between.

The CDR3, as DNA: TGCGCCAGCAGCTTCCAGGGCTACGGCACTGAAGCTTTCTTT. As protein: CASSFQGYGTEAFF. The genes are TRBV5-1 and TRBJ1-1, with TRBD1 as a possible D gene (5 bases). V gave up 2 bases and J gave up 4 bases, with 12 bases separating them. Germline V lookup: CDR1 SGHRS, CDR2 YFSETQ. The CDR3 runs to 14 residues.

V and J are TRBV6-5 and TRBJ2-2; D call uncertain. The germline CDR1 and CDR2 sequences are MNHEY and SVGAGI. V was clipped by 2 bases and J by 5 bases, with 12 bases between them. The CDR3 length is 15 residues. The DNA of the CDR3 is TGTGCCAGCAGTTACAGGCGTCGAGAGACCGGGGAGCTGTTTTTT. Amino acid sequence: CASSYRRRETGELFF.

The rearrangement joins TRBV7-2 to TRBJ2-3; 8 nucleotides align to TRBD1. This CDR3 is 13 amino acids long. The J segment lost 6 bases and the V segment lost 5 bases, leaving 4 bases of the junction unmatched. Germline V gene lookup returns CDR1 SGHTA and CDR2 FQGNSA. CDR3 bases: TGTGCCAGCAGCCGGACAGGGTACGATACGCAGTATTTT. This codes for CASSRTGYDTQYF.

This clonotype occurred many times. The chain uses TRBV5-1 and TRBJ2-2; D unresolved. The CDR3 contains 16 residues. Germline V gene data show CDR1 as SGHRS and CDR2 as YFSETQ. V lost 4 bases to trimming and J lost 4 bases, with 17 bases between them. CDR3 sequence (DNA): TGCGCCAGCAGCCTGACCGCTCGACGGGCCACCGGGGAGCTGTTTTTT. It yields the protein CASSLTARRATGELFF.

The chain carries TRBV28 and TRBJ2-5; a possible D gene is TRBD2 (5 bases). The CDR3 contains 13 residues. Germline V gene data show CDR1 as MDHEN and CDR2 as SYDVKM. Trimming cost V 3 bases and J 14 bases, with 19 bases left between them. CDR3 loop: CASSFPYQRSQYF. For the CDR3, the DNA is TGTGCCAGCAGTTTCCCATACCAGCGGTCACAATACTTC. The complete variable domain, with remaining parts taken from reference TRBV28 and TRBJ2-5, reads DVKVTQSSRYLVKRTGEKVFLECVQDMDHENMFWYRQDPGLGLRLIYFSYDVKMKEKGDIPEGYSVSREKKERFSLILESASTNQTSMYLCASSFPYQRSQYFGPGTRLLVL.

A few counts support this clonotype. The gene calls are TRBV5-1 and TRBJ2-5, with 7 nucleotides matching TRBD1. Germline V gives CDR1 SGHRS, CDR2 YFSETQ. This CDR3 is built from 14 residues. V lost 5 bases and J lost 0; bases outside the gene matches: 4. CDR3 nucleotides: TGCGCCAGCAGGTCGGGACAGAACCAAGAGACCCAGTACTTC. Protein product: CASRSGQNQETQYF. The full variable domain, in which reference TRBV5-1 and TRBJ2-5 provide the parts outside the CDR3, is KAGVTQTPRYLIKTRGQQVTLSCSPISGHRSVSWYQQTPGQGLQFLFEYFSETQRNKGNFPGRFSGRQFSNSRSEMNVSTLELGDSALYLCASRSGQNQETQYFGPGTRLLVL.

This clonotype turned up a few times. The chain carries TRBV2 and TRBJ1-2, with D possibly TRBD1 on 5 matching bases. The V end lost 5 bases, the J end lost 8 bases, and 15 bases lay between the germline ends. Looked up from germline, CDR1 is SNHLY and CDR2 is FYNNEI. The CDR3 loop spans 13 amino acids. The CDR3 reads CASSWTRREGYTF. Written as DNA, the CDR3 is TGTGCCAGCAGTTGGACACGCCGGGAGGGCTACACCTTC.

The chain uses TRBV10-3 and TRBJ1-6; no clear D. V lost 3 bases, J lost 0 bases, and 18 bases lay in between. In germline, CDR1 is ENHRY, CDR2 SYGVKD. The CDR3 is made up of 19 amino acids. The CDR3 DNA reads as TGTGCCATCAGTGATCACAAGACGATGCTAAGCTCCTATAATTCACCCCTCCACTTT. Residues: CAISDHKTMLSSYNSPLHF.

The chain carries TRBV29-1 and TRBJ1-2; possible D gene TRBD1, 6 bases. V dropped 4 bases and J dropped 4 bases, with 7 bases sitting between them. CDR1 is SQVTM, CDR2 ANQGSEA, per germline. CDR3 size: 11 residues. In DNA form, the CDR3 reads TGCAGCGTTGGGGGGCTCTATGGCTACACCTTC. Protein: CSVGGLYGYTF.

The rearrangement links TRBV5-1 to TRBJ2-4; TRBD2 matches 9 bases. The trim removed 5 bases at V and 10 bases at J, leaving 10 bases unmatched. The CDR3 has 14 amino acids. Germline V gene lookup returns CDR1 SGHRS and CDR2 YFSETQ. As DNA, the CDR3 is TGCGCCAGCAGTACGTCTAGCGGGGCCCTTATTCAGTACTTC. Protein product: CASSTSSGALIQYF.

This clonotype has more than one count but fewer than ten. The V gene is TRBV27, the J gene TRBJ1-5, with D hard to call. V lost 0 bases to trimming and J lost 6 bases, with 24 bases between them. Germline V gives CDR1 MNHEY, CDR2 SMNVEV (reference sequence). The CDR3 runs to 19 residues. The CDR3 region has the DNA TGTGCCAGCAGTTTATCGGGTTTTGGTCGTGCAGGTATCTCTCAGCCCCAGCATTTT. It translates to CASSLSGFGRAGISQPQHF.

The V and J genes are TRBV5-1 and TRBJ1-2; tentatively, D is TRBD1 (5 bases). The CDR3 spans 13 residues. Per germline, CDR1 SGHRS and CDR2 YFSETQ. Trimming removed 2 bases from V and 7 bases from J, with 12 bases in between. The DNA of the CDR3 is TGCGCCAGCAGCTTCGATGCGGGGGGTGGCTACACCTTC. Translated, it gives CASSFDAGGGYTF.

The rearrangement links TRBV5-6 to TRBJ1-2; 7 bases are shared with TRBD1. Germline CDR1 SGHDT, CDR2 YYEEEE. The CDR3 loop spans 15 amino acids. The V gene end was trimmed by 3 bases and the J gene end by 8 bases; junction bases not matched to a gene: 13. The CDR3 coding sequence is TGTGCCAGCAGCTACCCCTCGTGGACAGGCGAGGGCTACACCTTC. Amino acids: CASSYPSWTGEGYTF.

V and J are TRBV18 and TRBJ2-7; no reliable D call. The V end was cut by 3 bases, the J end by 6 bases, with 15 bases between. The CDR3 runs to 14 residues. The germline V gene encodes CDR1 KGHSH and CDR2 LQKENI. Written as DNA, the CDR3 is TGTGCCAGCTCACCCAACGCCGGTTTGGGCGAGCAGTACGTC. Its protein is CASSPNAGLGEQYV.

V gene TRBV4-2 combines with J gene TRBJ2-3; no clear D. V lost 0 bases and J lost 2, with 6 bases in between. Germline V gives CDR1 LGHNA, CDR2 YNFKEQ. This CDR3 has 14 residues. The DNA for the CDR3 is TGTGCCAGCAGCCAAGATGTTCCCACAGATACGCAGTATTTT. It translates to CASSQDVPTDTQYF.

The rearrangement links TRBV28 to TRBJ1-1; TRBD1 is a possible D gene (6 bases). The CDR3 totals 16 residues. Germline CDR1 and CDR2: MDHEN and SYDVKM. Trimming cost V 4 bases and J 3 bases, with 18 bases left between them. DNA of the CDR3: TGTGCCAGCAGTTCAATCACAGGGACCCCCTACACTGAAGCTTTCTTT. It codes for CASSSITGTPYTEAFF. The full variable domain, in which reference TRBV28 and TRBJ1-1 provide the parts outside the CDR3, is DVKVTQSSRYLVKRTGEKVFLECVQDMDHENMFWYRQDPGLGLRLIYFSYDVKMKEKGDIPEGYSVSREKKERFSLILESASTNQTSMYLCASSSITGTPYTEAFFGQGTRLTVV.

CDR3 sequence (DNA): TGCGCCAGCAGCGCCGGGACAGGGAGGGGAGCGAGCAATCAGCCCCAGCATTTT. Its protein is CASSAGTGRGASNQPQHF. This rearrangement joins TRBV4-1 to TRBJ1-5, with 9 bases that match TRBD1. Germline-derived CDR1 and CDR2 are MGHRA and YSYEKL. The CDR3 sequence is 18 residues long. V lost 5 bases, J lost 1 base, and 12 bases stayed unmatched.

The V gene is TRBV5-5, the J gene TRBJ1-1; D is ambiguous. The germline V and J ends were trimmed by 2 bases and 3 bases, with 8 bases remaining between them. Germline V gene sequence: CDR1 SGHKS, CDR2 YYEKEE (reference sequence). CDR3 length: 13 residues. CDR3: CASSFSGHTEAFF. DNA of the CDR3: TGTGCCAGCAGCTTCAGTGGGCACACTGAAGCTTTCTTT.

The CDR3 loop is CASSWTSGITGELFF. The DNA for the CDR3 is TGTGCCAGCAGTTGGACTAGCGGAATCACCGGGGAGCTGTTTTTT. The chain recombines TRBV6-2 or TRBV6-3 with TRBJ2-2, with 10 bases matching TRBD2. Germline-derived CDR1 and CDR2 are MNHEY and SVGEGT. Trimming cost V 4 bases and J 4 bases; bases outside gene matches: 3. There are 15 residues in the CDR3.

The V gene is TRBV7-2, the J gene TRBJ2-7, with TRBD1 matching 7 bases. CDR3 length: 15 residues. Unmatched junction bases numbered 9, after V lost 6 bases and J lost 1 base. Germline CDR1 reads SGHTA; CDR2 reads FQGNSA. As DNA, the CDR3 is TGTGCCAGCAGTCTAATCCGGGACAGTTCCTACGAGCAGTACTTC. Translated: CASSLIRDSSYEQYF.

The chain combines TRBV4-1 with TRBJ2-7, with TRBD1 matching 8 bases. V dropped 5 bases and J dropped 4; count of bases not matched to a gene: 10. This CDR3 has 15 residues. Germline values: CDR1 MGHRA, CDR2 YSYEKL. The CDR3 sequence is CASSYDRGLGYEQYF. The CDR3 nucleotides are TGCGCCAGCAGCTACGACAGGGGCCTGGGGTACGAGCAGTACTTC.

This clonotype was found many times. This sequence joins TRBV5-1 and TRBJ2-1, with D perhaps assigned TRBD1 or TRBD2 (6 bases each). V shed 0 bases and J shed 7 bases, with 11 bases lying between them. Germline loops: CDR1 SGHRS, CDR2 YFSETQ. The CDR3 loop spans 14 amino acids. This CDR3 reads CASSLGGAENEQFF. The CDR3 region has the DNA TGCGCCAGCAGCTTGGGGGGGGCCGAAAATGAGCAGTTCTTC.

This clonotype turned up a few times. CDR3 DNA sequence: TGTGCCAGCAGTTGGCGTAGGTTCGGTAGCGGGGGGACGACTAGCACAGATACGCAGTATTTT. Its protein product is CASSWRRFGSGGTTSTDTQYF. The chain combines TRBV27 with TRBJ2-3, with TRBD2 matching over 10 bases. Per the germline V gene, CDR1 is MNHEY and CDR2 is SMNVEV (reference sequence). With 4 bases clipped from V and 0 bases from J, the junction kept 19 bases outside the gene matches. The CDR3 length is 21 residues.